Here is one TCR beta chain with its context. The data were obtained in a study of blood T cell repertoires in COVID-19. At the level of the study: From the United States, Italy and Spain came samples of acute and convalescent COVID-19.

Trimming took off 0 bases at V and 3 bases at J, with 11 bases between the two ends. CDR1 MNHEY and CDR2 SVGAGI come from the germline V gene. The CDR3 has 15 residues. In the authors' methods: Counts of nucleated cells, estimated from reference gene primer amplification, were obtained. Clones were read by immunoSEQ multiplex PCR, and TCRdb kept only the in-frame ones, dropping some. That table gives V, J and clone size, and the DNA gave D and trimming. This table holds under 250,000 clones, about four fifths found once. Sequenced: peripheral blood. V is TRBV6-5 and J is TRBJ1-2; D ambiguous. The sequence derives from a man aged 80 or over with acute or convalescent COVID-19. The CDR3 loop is CASSYSPWRDYGYTF. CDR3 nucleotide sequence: TGTGCCAGCAGTTACTCGCCCTGGCGGGACTATGGCTACACCTTC.